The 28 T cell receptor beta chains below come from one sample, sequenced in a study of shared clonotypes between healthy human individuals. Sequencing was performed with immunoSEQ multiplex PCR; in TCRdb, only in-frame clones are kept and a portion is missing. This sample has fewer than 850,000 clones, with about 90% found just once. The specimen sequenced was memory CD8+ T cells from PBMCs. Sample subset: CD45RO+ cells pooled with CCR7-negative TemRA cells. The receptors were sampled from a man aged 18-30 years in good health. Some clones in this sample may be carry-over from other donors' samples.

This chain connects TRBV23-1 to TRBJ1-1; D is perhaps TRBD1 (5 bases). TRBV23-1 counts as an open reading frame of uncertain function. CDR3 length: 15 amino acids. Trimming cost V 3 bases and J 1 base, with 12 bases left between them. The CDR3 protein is CASSHETVRNTEAFF. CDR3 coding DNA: TGCGCCAGCAGTCATGAGACAGTAAGGAACACTGAAGCTTTCTTT.

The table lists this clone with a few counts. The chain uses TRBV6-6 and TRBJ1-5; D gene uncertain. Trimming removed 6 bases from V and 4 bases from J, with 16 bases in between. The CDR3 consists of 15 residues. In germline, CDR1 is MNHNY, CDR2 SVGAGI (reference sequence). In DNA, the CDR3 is TGTGCCAGCAGCATCCTTGGCGGAGGTAATCAGCCCCAGCATTTT. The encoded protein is CASSILGGGNQPQHF.

The CDR3 coding sequence is TGTGCCAGCAGTGAAGCGTGGCCCAATCAGCCCCAGCATTTT. Translation: CASSEAWPNQPQHF. The chain uses TRBV6-1 and TRBJ1-5; D is uncertain. Trimming pared 0 bases from V and 3 bases from J, leaving 6 bases between. The CDR3 extends over 14 amino acids. Germline assignment: CDR1 MNHNS and CDR2 SASEGT.

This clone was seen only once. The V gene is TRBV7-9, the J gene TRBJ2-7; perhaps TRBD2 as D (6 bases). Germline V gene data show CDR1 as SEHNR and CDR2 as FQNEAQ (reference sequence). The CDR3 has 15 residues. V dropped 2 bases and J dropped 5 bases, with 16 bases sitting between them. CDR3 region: CASSLPLGGPHEQYF. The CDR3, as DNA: TGTGCCAGCAGCTTACCATTGGGAGGTCCCCACGAGCAGTACTTC.

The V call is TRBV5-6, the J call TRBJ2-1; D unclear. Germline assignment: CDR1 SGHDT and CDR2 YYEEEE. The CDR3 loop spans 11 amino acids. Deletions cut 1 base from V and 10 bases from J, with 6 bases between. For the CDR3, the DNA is TGTGCCAGCAGCTTGCTAGGGGAGCAGTTCTTC. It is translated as CASSLLGEQFF. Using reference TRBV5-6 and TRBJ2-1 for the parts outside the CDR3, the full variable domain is DAGVTQSPTHLIKTRGQQVTLRCSPKSGHDTVSWYQQALGQGPQFIFQYYEEEERQRGNFPDRFSGHQFPNYSSELNVNALLLGDSALYLCASSLLGEQFFGPGTRLTVL.

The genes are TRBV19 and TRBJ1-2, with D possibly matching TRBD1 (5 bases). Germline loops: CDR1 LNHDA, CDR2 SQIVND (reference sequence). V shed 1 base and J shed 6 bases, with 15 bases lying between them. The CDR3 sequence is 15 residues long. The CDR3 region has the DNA TGTGCCAGTAGTATAGGGGCAGGGAGGAGCGATGGCTACACCTTC. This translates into CASSIGAGRSDGYTF.

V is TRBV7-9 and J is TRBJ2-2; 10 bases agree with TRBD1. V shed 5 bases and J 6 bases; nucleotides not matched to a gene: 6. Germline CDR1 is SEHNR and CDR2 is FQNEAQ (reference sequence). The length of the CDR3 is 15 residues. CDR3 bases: TGTGCCAGCAGCCCGGGACAGGGGAGTCCCGGGGAGCTGTTTTTT. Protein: CASSPGQGSPGELFF.

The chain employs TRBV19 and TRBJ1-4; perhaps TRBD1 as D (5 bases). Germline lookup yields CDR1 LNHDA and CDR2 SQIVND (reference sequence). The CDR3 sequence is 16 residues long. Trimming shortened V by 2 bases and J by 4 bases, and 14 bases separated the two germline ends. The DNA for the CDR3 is TGTGCCAGTAGTATAACTCAGGGCCGCGATAATGAAAAACTGTTTTTT. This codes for CASSITQGRDNEKLFF. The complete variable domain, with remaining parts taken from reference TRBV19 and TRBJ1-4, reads DGGITQSPKYLFRKEGQNVTLSCEQNLNHDAMYWYRQDPGQGLRLIYYSQIVNDFQKGDIAEGYSVSREKKESFPLTVTSAQKNPTAFYLCASSITQGRDNEKLFFGSGTQLSVL.

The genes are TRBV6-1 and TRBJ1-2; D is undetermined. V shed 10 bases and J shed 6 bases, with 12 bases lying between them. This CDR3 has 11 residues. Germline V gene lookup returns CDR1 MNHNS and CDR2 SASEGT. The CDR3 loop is CATITPHGYTF. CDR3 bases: TGTGCCACCATTACTCCTCATGGCTACACCTTC.

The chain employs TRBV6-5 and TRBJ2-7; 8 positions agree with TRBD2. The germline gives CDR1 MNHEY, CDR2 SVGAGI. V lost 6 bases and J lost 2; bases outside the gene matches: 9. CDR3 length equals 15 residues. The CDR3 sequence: CASREGGGSAYEQYF. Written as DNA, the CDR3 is TGTGCCAGCAGAGAGGGCGGGGGGTCGGCCTACGAGCAGTACTTC.

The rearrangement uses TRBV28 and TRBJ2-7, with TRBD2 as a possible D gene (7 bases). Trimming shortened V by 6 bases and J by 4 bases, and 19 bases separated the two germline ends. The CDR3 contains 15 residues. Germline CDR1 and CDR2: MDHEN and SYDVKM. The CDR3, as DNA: TGTGCCAGCAGCCCTTTGACGGGGGGCGAGTACGAGCAGTACTTC. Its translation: CASSPLTGGEYEQYF.

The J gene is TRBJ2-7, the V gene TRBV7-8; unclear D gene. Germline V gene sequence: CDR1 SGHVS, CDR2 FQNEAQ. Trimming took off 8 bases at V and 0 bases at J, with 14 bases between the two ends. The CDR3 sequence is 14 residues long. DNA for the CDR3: TGTGCCAGCGGGCTCACAGCGATCTCCTACGAGCAGTACTTC. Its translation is CASGLTAISYEQYF.

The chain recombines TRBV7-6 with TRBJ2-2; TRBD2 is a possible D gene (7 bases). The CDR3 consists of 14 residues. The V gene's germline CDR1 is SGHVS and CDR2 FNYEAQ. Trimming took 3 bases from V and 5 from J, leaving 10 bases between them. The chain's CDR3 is CASSLGRGTGELFF. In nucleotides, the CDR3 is TGTGCCAGCAGCTTGGGGAGGGGGACCGGGGAGCTGTTTTTT.

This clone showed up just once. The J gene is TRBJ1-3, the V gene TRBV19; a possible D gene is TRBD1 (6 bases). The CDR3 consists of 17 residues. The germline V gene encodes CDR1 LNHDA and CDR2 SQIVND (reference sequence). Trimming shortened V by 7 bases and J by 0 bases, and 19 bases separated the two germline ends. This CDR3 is CASMARGPQRSGNTIYF. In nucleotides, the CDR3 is TGTGCCAGTATGGCCCGGGGGCCTCAACGCTCTGGAAACACCATATATTTT. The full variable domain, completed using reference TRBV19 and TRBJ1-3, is DGGITQSPKYLFRKEGQNVTLSCEQNLNHDAMYWYRQDPGQGLRLIYYSQIVNDFQKGDIAEGYSVSREKKESFPLTVTSAQKNPTAFYLCASMARGPQRSGNTIYFGEGSWLTVV.

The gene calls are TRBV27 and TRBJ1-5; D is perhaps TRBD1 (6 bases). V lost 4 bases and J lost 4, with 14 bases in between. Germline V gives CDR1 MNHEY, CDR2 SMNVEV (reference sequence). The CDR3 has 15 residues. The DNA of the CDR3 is TGTGCCAGCAGTTGGATTTCAGGGGATAATCAGCCCCAGCATTTT. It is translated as CASSWISGDNQPQHF.

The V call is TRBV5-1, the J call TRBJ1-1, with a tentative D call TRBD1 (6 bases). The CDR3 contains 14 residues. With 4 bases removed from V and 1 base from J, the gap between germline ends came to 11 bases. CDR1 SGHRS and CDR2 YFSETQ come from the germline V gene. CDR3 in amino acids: CASSTQGWNTEAFF. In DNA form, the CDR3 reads TGCGCCAGCAGCACACAGGGTTGGAACACTGAAGCTTTCTTT.

The CDR3 region is CASSLGDQEQYF. The CDR3 nucleotides are TGTGCCAGCAGCTTAGGTGATCAGGAGCAGTACTTC. This rearrangement joins TRBV11-3 to TRBJ2-7; no clear D. Germline assignment: CDR1 SGHNT and CDR2 YENEEA. V shed 1 base and J shed 7 bases, with 8 bases lying between them. The length of the CDR3 is 12 residues.

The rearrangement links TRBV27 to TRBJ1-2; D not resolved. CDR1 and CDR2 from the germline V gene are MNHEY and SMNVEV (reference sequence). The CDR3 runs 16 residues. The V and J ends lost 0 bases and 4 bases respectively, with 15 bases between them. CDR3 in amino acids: CASSLSIGGSSYGYTF. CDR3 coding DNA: TGTGCCAGCAGTTTATCGATAGGAGGCAGTAGCTATGGCTACACCTTC.

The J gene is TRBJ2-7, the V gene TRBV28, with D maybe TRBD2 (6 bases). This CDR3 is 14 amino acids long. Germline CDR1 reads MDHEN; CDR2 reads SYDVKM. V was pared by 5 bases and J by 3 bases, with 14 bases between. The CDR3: CASSAGRYLYEQYF. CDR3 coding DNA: TGTGCCAGCAGTGCGGGGCGGTACCTCTACGAGCAGTACTTC.

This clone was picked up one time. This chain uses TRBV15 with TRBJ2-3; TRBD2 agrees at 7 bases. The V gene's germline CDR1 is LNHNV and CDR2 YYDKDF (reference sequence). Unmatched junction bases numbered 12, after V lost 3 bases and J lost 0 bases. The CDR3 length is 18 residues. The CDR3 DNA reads TGTGCCACCAGCAGCGAGATAATACTAGCGCTTAGCACAGATACGCAGTATTTT. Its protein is CATSSEIILALSTDTQYF.

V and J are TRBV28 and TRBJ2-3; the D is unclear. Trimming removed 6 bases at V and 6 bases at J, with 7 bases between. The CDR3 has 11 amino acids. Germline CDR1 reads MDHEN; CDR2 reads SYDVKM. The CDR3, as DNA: TGTGCCAGCAGGAGGTTGGATACGCAGTATTTT. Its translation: CASRRLDTQYF.

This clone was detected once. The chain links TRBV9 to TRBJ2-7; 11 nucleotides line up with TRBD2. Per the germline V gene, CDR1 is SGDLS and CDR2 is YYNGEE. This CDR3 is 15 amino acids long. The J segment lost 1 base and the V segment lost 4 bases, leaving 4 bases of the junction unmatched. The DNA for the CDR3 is TGTGCCAGCAGCCTAGCGGGAGGAGGGTCCTACGAGCAGTACTTC. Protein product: CASSLAGGGSYEQYF. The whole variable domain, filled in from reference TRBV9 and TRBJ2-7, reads DSGVTQTPKHLITATGQRVTLRCSPRSGDLSVYWYQQSLDQGLQFLIQYYNGEERAKGNILERFSAQQFPDLHSELNLSSLELGDSALYFCASSLAGGGSYEQYFGPGTRLTVT.

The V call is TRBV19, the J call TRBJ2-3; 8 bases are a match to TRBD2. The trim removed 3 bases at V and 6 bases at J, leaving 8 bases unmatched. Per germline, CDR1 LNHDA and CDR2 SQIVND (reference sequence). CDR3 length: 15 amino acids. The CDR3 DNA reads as TGTGCCAGTAGTATGAGGCTAGCGGGTCGCGATACGCAGTATTTT. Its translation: CASSMRLAGRDTQYF.

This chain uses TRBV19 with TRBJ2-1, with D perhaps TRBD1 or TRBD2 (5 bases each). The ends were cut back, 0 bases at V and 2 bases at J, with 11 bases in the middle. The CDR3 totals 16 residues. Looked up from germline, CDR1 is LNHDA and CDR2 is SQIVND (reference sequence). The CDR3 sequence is CASSIEGVSAYNEQFF. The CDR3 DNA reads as TGTGCCAGTAGTATAGAAGGGGTTAGCGCCTACAATGAGCAGTTCTTC.

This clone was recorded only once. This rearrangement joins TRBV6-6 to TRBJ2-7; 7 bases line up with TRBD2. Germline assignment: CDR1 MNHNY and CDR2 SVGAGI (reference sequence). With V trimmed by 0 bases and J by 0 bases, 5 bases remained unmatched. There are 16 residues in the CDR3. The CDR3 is CASSYSIREVSYEQYF. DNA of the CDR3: TGTGCCAGCAGTTACTCTATCCGGGAGGTCTCCTACGAGCAGTACTTC.

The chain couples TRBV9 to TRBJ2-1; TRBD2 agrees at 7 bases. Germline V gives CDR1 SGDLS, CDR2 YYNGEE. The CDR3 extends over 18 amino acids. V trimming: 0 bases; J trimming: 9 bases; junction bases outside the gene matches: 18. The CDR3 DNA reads TGTGCCAGCAGCGTAGTGGGATTAAGAGGGAGGGTTCCCGGTGAGCAGTTCTTC. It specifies CASSVVGLRGRVPGEQFF.

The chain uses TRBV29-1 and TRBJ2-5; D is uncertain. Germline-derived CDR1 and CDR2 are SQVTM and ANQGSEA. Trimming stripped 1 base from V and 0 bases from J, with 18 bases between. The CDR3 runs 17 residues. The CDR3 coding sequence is TGCAGCGTTGAAGTCTCACTCGTCCTAGTTAACCAAGAGACCCAGTACTTC. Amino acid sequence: CSVEVSLVLVNQETQYF. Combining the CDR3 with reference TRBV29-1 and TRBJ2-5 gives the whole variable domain SAVISQKPSRDICQRGTSLTIQCQVDSQVTMMFWYRQQPGQSLTLIATANQGSEATYESGFVIDKFPISRPNLTFSTLTVSNMSPEDSSIYLCSVEVSLVLVNQETQYFGPGTRLLVL.

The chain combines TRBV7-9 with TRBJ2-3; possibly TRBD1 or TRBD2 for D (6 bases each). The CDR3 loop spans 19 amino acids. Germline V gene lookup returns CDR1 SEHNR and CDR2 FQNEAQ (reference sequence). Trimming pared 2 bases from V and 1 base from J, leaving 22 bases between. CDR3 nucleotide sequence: TGTGCCAGCAGCTTAAAACGGGTCGGGGGCCCTAGGGGCACAGATACGCAGTATTTT. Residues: CASSLKRVGGPRGTDTQYF.